One T cell receptor (beta chain) is described in this entry. This record comes from a study of blood T cell repertoires in COVID-19. Whole-study context: The United States, Italy and Spain were the sources of the acute and convalescent COVID-19 samples. In each case, the material was cDNA or gDNA derived from T cells, B-cell-depleted T cells, or PBMCs.

There are 15 residues in the CDR3. The V and J ends lost 4 bases and 1 base respectively, with 17 bases between them. The germline V gene has CDR1 SQVTM and CDR2 ANQGSEA. In the source study's methods: Reference gene primer amplification gave nucleated cell count estimates. TCRdb keeps only in-frame clones here, not all; method: immunoSEQ multiplex PCR. The V and J calls and the clone size are those of that table, but D and trimming were determined from the DNA. Among approximately 150,000 clones listed, 79% were seen once. Seattle's cohort entered during active infection and was followed longitudinally.

The TCR was taken from an older woman with COVID-19, enrolled during active disease. Sequenced: peripheral blood. The V and J genes are TRBV29-1 and TRBJ2-7, with D tentatively TRBD1 (6 bases). The CDR3 spells CSVAGTRFSSYEQYF. The DNA of the CDR3 is TGCAGCGTTGCTGGGACAAGATTCTCGTCCTACGAGCAGTACTTC.